This record covers a single TCR beta chain. The antigen it recognizes is unknown. No quality values exist for individual bases; no much larger clone is one base distant. The record originates from a study of PD-L1 blockade in urothelial cancer (dated by TCRdb to 2015 to 2018). About the full investigation: Therapy was started in about 2014 for all patients, and atezolizumab 1,200 mg was administered intravenously every 3 weeks. In the same patients who had TCR sequencing, pretreatment tumors also underwent whole exome sequencing and RNA sequencing. Blood samples were analyzed at two time points: 3 weeks after treatment start (second dose) and 6 weeks after treatment start. Nine patients achieved durable clinical benefit and about 19 did not. A median of about 150,000 T cells and 80,000 to 100,000 unique TCRs was obtained from blood samples, and a median clonality of roughly 0.074 was observed. TCR sequencing covered pretreatment tumor samples and matched, serially collected peripheral blood taken before and after atezolizumab treatment. About 90% of the roughly 29 patients were identified as males with urothelial cancer of bladder origin, and a prior smoking history was reported by 18 of 29 patients. Patients had an ECOG performance status of 0 or 1 and had received between 0 and 3 prior chemotherapy regimens. Pretreatment blood TCR-seq was available for fewer than 30 patients, at least one posttreatment blood collection was obtained for approximately 25 patients, and tumor TCR-seq was available for approximately 25 patients. Durable clinical benefit was defined as progression-free survival longer than 6 months, and TCR features were also tested against progression-free and overall survival. An exploratory multi-omic analysis was conducted of the somatic, immune and clinical correlates of response to PD-L1 blockade with atezolizumab in urothelial cancer. General study outcomes and caveats: Because the sample size was small (n of about 27) and many of the analyses were exploratory, the results are meant to be hypothesis-generating. Greater expansion of tumor-associated TCR clones in peripheral blood 3 weeks after the start of treatment was observed in patients with durable benefit (n of about 20, p = 0.022). Improved progression-free and overall survival was found to be associated with pretreatment peripheral blood TCR clonality below the median.

Taken from the germline V gene, the CDR1 and CDR2 loops are MGHDK and SYGVNS. Taken from cysteine to phenylalanine, the CDR3 has 15 residues. Here the CDR3 DNA is all that survives: 45 bases in frame from base 1. Cut back by 5 bases and 5 bases, the V and J ends lie 18 bases apart. A total of around 30 patients with locally advanced or metastatic urothelial carcinoma, treated at Memorial Sloan Kettering on a trial protocol, made up the cohort. Peripheral blood mononuclear cells were collected pretreatment and during treatment, with between 1 and 8 total time points obtained per patient. The Qiagen DNeasy Blood extraction kit was used to purify genomic DNA from total PBMCs and from tumor samples. PBMCs were collected pretreatment and during treatment, and were isolated and stored as previously described. Each PCR received spiked-in synthetic TCR analog templates so that absolute template abundance could be estimated from read counts. The immunoSEQ assay was used to amplify TCRbeta CDR3 regions from genomic DNA with bias-controlled V and J gene primers. Sequencing of rearranged TCRbeta segments was performed at approximately 20X coverage. Per the source publication's procedure: Sequencing errors were corrected by clustering and CDR3s were annotated against IMGT to assign V, D and J genes. Out-of-frame and stop-codon sequences were excluded, and only productive TCRbeta rearrangements were used in downstream analyses. Clonality was computed as one minus Shannon entropy normalized by the log of the number of unique productive sequences. Clones differing between time points or between blood and tumor were identified using Fisher's exact test with Benjamini-Hochberg correction, with an adjusted p below 0.01 applied as the threshold. In TCRdb, the immuneACCESS table is reduced to in-frame sequences with V and J assigned. These tables do not hold every clone; where another copy was compared, an unresolved V gene accounts for under half, and the others remain unexplained. The DNA was the basis for D and trimming; V, J and clone size are from that table. The sample table records more than 15,000 clones; about nine tenths of these occur just once. Jointly, the top ten make up about 5.6% of the sample.

The sample here was PBMCs, taken around atezolizumab (anti-PD-L1) treatment. The chain is encoded by TRBV25-1 joined to TRBJ2-5; the D gene is not confidently resolved. This TCR was recovered from a man aged 50-60 years with urothelial cancer. In nucleotides, the sequence is TGTGCCAGCAGTCAACCGACTTCGAGTTCGGAGACCCAGTACTTC. It translates as CASSQPTSSSETQYF.